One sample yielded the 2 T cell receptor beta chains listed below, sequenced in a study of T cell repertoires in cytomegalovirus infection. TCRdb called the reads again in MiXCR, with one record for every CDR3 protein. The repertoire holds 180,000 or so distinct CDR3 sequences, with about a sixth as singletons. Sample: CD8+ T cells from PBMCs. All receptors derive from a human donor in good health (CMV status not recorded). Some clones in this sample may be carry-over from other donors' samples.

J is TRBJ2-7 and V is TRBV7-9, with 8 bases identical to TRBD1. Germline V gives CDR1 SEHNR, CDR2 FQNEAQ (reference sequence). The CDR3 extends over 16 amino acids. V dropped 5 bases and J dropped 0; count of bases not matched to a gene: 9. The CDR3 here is CASSEPWTGTSYEQYF. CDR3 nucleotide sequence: TGTGCCAGCAGCGAGCCCTGGACAGGGACCTCCTACGAGCAGTACTTC.

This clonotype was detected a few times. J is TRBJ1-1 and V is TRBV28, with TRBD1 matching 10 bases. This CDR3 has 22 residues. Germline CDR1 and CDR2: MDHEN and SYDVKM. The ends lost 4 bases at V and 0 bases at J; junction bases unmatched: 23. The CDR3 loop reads CASSYLPLTLSTGGVMNTEAFF. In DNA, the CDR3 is TGTGCCAGCAGTTACTTACCTCTCACCCTATCGACAGGGGGCGTTATGAACACTGAAGCTTTCTTT.